Following are 26 T cell receptor beta chains from one sample sequenced in a study of cytomegalovirus exposure and HLA in healthy donors. PCR involved 60 Vbeta and 13 Jbeta primers. Sequenced by immunoSEQ multiplex PCR; TCRdb stores in-frame clones only, minus some. The table records some 120,000 clones, about 69% of them present only once. Sequencing was performed on PBMCs. The origin of the receptors is a woman between 18 and 29 years old in good health and CMV-seronegative.

This chain joins TRBV30 and TRBJ2-5; tentative D call: TRBD2 (5 bases). This CDR3 comprises 14 residues. Germline V gene data show CDR1 as GTSNPN and CDR2 as SVGIG (reference sequence). The CDR3 is CALIVGPGMGTQYF. CDR3 DNA sequence: TGTGCATTAATAGTTGGCCCGGGGATGGGGACCCAGTACTTC.

This clone was seen once. The chain recombines TRBV7-9 with TRBJ2-7; D is possibly TRBD1 (6 bases). The germline V gene has CDR1 SEHNR and CDR2 FQNEAQ (reference sequence). Trimming shortened V by 3 bases and J by 0 bases, and 12 bases separated the two germline ends. The CDR3 sequence is 15 residues long. For the CDR3, the DNA is TGTGCCAGCAGCTTTTACAGGGAGAGCTCCTACGAGCAGTACTTC. This encodes CASSFYRESSYEQYF.

This clone has a single count. The V gene is TRBV5-4, the J gene TRBJ1-2; 7 bases align to TRBD1. J was trimmed by 4 bases and V by 6 bases; bases with no gene match: 18. The germline CDR1 and CDR2 sequences are SGHNT and YYREEE (reference sequence). The CDR3 covers 17 residues. The CDR3 sequence: CASNQRTGQILSYGYTF. In DNA, the CDR3 is TGTGCCAGCAACCAACGTACGGGACAGATATTATCCTATGGCTACACCTTC.

The chain joins TRBV28 to TRBJ2-4; no definite D call. This CDR3 contains 15 residues. Per the germline V gene, CDR1 is MDHEN and CDR2 is SYDVKM. V shed 1 base and J shed 0 bases, with 7 bases lying between them. The CDR3 sequence: CASSLYPLAKNIQYF. CDR3 DNA sequence: TGTGCCAGCAGTTTATATCCGTTAGCCAAAAACATTCAGTACTTC. Based on the CDR3 plus reference TRBV28 and TRBJ2-4, the full variable domain is DVKVTQSSRYLVKRTGEKVFLECVQDMDHENMFWYRQDPGLGLRLIYFSYDVKMKEKGDIPEGYSVSREKKERFSLILESASTNQTSMYLCASSLYPLAKNIQYFGAGTRLSVL.

This clone was seen just once. This rearrangement joins TRBV7-8 to TRBJ1-1; D might be TRBD1 (5 bases). Germline loops: CDR1 SGHVS, CDR2 FQNEAQ. There are 15 residues in the CDR3. Trimming cost V 4 bases and J 2 bases, with 14 bases left between them. The CDR3 DNA follows: TGTGCCAGCAGCTGGTCAGGCGGGGGTAACACTGAAGCTTTCTTT. Amino acids: CASSWSGGGNTEAFF.

The V call is TRBV5-6, the J call TRBJ1-1; D perhaps matches TRBD1 (6 bases). This CDR3 has 16 amino acids. V lost 3 bases to trimming and J lost 0 bases, with 15 bases between them. In germline, CDR1 is SGHDT, CDR2 YYEEEE. CDR3 nucleotides: TGTGCCAGCAGCTATTGGTCCGGGACACTGAACACTGAAGCTTTCTTT. Translated: CASSYWSGTLNTEAFF.

The CDR3 is CASTQLAGAPHNEQFF. DNA for the CDR3: TGTGCCAGCACCCAACTAGCGGGGGCCCCTCACAATGAGCAGTTCTTC. The chain has TRBV7-9 and TRBJ2-1; 11 bases are a match to TRBD2. The junction had 10 bases not matched to a gene; V was cut back by 7 bases and J by 5 bases. Germline values: CDR1 SEHNR, CDR2 FQNEAQ (reference sequence). The CDR3 spans 16 residues.

The gene calls are TRBV5-4 and TRBJ2-2, with D unclear. Trimming stripped 3 bases from V and 0 bases from J, with 9 bases between. CDR3 length: 15 amino acids. Germline values: CDR1 SGHNT, CDR2 YYREEE (reference sequence). CDR3 region: CASSSYTTNTGELFF. The CDR3 region has the DNA TGTGCCAGCAGCTCATACACCACGAACACCGGGGAGCTGTTTTTT.

The rearrangement uses TRBV2 and TRBJ2-5; a weak D match, TRBD1 (5 bases). This CDR3 contains 15 residues. Germline CDR1 SNHLY, CDR2 FYNNEI. Trimming cost V 8 bases and J 5 bases, with 21 bases left between them. The CDR3 protein is CASAYTKGARETQYF. CDR3 DNA sequence: TGTGCCAGCGCGTATACAAAAGGGGCCCGGGAGACCCAGTACTTC.

This sequence joins TRBV5-5 and TRBJ1-4; TRBD1 matches 7 bases. The CDR3 has 15 amino acids. J gave up 0 bases and V 5 bases, and 4 bases lay outside the gene matches. Germline lookup yields CDR1 SGHKS and CDR2 YYEKEE (reference sequence). The CDR3: CASSFQGATNEKLFF. DNA for the CDR3: TGTGCCAGCAGTTTTCAGGGGGCAACTAATGAAAAACTGTTTTTT.

This clone is classed as medium-sized (0.01 to 0.1%). CDR3 residues: CAWAGTATSGANVLTF. In DNA form, the CDR3 reads TGTGCCTGGGCCGGGACAGCCACCTCTGGGGCCAACGTCCTGACTTTC. The chain employs TRBV30 and TRBJ2-6; TRBD1 matches at 7 bases. Germline assignment: CDR1 GTSNPN and CDR2 SVGIG (reference sequence). The CDR3 extends over 16 amino acids. V dropped 5 bases and J dropped 0; count of bases not matched to a gene: 7.

The rearrangement links TRBV27 to TRBJ1-5; 10 bases line up with TRBD1. The V and J ends lost 3 bases and 6 bases, in that order; junction bases with no gene match: 2. CDR1 MNHEY and CDR2 SMNVEV come from the germline V gene (reference sequence). The CDR3 extends over 14 amino acids. The CDR3 loop reads CASSFGQGVQPQHF. CDR3 nucleotides: TGTGCCAGCAGTTTCGGACAGGGGGTTCAGCCCCAGCATTTT.

There are a few counts of this clone. The chain carries TRBV28 and TRBJ1-2; 8 nucleotides match TRBD1. Germline assignment: CDR1 MDHEN and CDR2 SYDVKM. V was pared by 5 bases and J by 3 bases, with 14 bases of the junction left unmatched. The CDR3 spans 17 residues. The CDR3 DNA reads TGTGCCAGCAGTCTATCCTTCAAGGACAGGGACCACTATGGCTACACCTTC. Translating gives CASSLSFKDRDHYGYTF.

The table lists this clone with a count of one. The chain recombines TRBV15 with TRBJ1-2; the match to TRBD1 covers 7 bases. Germline assignment: CDR1 LNHNV and CDR2 YYDKDF (reference sequence). CDR3 length: 16 amino acids. V lost 3 bases to trimming and J lost 0 bases; unmatched junction nucleotides: 7. CDR3 nucleotides: TGTGCCACCAGCAGTTGGGACAGCTTATCTAACTATGGCTACACCTTC. This translates into CATSSWDSLSNYGYTF.

The rearrangement joins TRBV5-1 to TRBJ1-4, with 8 bases lining up with TRBD1. Germline V gene lookup returns CDR1 SGHRS and CDR2 YFSETQ. The CDR3 has 15 residues. The trim removed 3 bases at V and 6 bases at J, leaving 7 bases unmatched. CDR3: CASSSGQAIYEKLFF. In nucleotides, the CDR3 is TGCGCCAGCAGCTCGGGACAGGCAATTTATGAAAAACTGTTTTTT.

This chain joins TRBV7-3 and TRBJ1-2; 7 bases are a match to TRBD1. Trimming removed 4 bases from V and 3 bases from J; junction bases left unmatched: 2. Germline CDR1 is SGHTA and CDR2 is FQGTGA. The CDR3 loop spans 13 amino acids. Here the CDR3 DNA reads TGTGCCAGCAGCTCCACAGGGGACTATGGCTACACCTTC. Protein product: CASSSTGDYGYTF.

In DNA form, the CDR3 reads TGTGCCAGCAGCCCGCGTAGCGGGGGGGCCGAGACCCAGTACTTC. This sequence encodes CASSPRSGGAETQYF. V usage is TRBV5-8 and J usage is TRBJ2-5; 11 positions agree with TRBD2. Trimming at V came to 4 bases and at J to 5 bases, leaving 7 bases not matched to a gene. CDR1 SGHTS and CDR2 YDEGEE come from the germline V gene. The CDR3 sequence is 15 residues long.

The chain joins TRBV27 to TRBJ1-2; 7 positions agree with TRBD1. CDR3 size: 14 residues. The germline V gene has CDR1 MNHEY and CDR2 SMNVEV (reference sequence). J gave up 4 bases and V 4 bases, and 6 bases lay outside the gene matches. CDR3 bases: TGTGCCAGCAGTTGGGCAGGGGGATTCTATGGCTACACCTTC. This codes for CASSWAGGFYGYTF.

The rearrangement joins TRBV10-3 to TRBJ1-1; TRBD1 agrees at 7 bases. Trimming at V came to 7 bases and at J to 0 bases, leaving 11 bases not matched to a gene. The V gene's germline CDR1 is ENHRY and CDR2 SYGVKD. The CDR3 covers 16 residues. For the CDR3, the DNA is TGTGCCATCAAAAGTGTGGGGGGACAGTTGAACACTGAAGCTTTCTTT. Translation: CAIKSVGGQLNTEAFF.

The rearrangement links TRBV7-2 to TRBJ2-7; tentative D call: TRBD2 (8 bases). The CDR3 spans 16 residues. The V and J ends lost 1 base and 1 base respectively, with 14 bases between them. Germline assignment: CDR1 SGHTA and CDR2 FQGNSA. CDR3 protein: CASSLGRGGQSYEQYF. As DNA, the CDR3 is TGTGCCAGCAGCTTAGGTCGGGGGGGACAGTCCTACGAGCAGTACTTC.

This clone was observed a handful of times. This chain connects TRBV13 to TRBJ2-3; 9 bases fit TRBD2. The CDR3 length is 19 residues. Germline lookup yields CDR1 PRHDT and CDR2 FYEKMQ (reference sequence). V was clipped by 1 base and J by 1 base; unmatched bases: 12. The CDR3 DNA sequence: TGTGCCAGCAGCTTAGTTACGGGGCGGGGGGGCCCCGGCACAGATACGCAGTATTTT. It specifies CASSLVTGRGGPGTDTQYF.

For this clone: This sample also contains other DNA sequences that code for the same CDR3. The chain joins TRBV6-1 to TRBJ1-6; TRBD1 matches 8 bases. The germline V gene encodes CDR1 MNHNS and CDR2 SASEGT. The V gene end was trimmed by 4 bases and the J gene end by 13 bases; junction bases not matched to a gene: 15. The CDR3 runs to 16 residues. CDR3 residues: CASSATTTGDESPLHF. The CDR3 nucleotides are TGTGCCAGCAGTGCCACCACGACAGGGGACGAATCCCCCCTCCACTTT.

The rearrangement links TRBV4-1 to TRBJ2-1, with 12 bases identical to TRBD2. The J segment lost 5 bases and the V segment lost 4 bases, leaving 6 bases of the junction unmatched. This CDR3 has 16 residues. Germline V gives CDR1 MGHRA, CDR2 YSYEKL. CDR3 bases: TGCGCCAGCAGCCGGCCTCCTAGCGGGGGGGACAATGAGCAGTTCTTC. Protein: CASSRPPSGGDNEQFF.

The V call is TRBV7-9, the J call TRBJ2-7; a possible D gene is TRBD1 (6 bases). Germline loops: CDR1 SEHNR, CDR2 FQNEAQ (reference sequence). This CDR3 comprises 13 residues. Trimming left V 8 bases short and J 1 base short, with 12 bases between. This chain's CDR3 is CASELTGSYEQYF. The DNA for the CDR3 is TGTGCCAGCGAGCTGACAGGATCCTACGAGCAGTACTTC.

This chain's CDR3 is CASSLMGGYGYTF. The CDR3 nucleotides read TGTGCCAGCAGCTTAATGGGGGGGTATGGCTACACCTTC. The chain links TRBV7-2 to TRBJ1-2; D is perhaps TRBD1 (5 bases). The germline V gene has CDR1 SGHTA and CDR2 FQGNSA. The V end was cut by 2 bases, the J end by 5 bases, with 9 bases between. The CDR3 runs to 13 residues.

This sequence joins TRBV10-1 and TRBJ1-1; no clear D. CDR1 WNHNN and CDR2 SYGVQD come from the germline V gene (reference sequence). The V gene lost 6 bases and the J gene lost 0 bases, with 8 bases spanning the gap. CDR3 size: 13 residues. CDR3 loop: CASRQALNTEAFF. For the CDR3, the DNA is TGCGCCAGCAGGCAGGCCCTGAACACTGAAGCTTTCTTT.